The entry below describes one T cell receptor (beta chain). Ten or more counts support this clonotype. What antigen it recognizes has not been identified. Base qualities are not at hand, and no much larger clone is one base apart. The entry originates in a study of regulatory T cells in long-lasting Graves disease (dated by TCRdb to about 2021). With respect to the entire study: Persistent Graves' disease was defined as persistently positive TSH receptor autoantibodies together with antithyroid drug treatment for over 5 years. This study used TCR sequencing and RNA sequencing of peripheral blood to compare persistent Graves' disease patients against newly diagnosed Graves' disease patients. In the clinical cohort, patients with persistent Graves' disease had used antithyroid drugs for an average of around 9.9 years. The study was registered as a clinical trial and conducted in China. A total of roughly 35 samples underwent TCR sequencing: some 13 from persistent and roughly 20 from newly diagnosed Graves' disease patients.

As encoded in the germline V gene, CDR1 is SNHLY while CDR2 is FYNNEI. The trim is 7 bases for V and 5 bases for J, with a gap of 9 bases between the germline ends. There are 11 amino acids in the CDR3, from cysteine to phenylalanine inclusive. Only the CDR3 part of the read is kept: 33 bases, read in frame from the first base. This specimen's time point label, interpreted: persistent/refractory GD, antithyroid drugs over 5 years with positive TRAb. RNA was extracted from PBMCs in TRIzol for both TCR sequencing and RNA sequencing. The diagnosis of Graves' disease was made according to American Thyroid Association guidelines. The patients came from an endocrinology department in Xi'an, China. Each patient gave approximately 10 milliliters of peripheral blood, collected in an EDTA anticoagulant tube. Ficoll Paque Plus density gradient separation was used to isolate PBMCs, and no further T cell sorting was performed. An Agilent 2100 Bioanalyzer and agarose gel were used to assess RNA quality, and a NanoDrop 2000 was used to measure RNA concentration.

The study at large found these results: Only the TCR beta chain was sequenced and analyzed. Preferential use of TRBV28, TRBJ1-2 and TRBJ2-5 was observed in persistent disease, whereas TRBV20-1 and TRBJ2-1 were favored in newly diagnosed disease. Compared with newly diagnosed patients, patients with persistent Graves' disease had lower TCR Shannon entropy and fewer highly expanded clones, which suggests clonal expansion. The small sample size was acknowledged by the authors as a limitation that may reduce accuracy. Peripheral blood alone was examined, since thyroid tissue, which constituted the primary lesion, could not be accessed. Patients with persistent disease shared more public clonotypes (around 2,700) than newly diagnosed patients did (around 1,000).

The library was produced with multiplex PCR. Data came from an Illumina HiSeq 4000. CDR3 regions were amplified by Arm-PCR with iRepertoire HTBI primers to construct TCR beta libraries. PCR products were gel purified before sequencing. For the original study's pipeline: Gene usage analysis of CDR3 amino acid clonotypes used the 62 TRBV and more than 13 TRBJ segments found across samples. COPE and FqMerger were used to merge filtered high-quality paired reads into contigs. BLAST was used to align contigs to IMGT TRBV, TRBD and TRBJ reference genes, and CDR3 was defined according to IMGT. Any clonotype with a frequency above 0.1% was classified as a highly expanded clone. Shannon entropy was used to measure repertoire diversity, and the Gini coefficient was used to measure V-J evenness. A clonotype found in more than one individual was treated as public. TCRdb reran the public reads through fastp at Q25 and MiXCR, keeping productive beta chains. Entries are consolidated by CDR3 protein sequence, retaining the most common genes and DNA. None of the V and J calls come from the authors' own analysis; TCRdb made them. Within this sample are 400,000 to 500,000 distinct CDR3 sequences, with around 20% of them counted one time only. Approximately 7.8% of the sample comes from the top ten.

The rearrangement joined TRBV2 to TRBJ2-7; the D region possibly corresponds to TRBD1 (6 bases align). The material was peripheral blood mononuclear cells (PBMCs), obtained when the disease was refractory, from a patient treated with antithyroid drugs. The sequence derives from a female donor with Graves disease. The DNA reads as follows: TGTGCCAGCACCAACAGGGACGAGCAGTACTTC. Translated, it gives CASTNRDEQYF. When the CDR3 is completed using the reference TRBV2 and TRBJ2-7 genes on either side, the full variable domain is EPEVTQTPSHQVTQMGQEVILRCVPISNHLYFYWYRQILGQKVEFLVSFYNNEISEKSEIFDDQFSVERPDGSNFTLKIRSTKLEDSAMYFCASTNRDEQYFGPGTRLTVT.